Listed below are T cell receptor beta chains from one sample, sequenced in a study of STAT5B mutations in CD4+ large granular lymphocyte leukemia. Here immunoSEQ multiplex PCR was the method, and the copy in TCRdb shows in-frame clones only, minus some. The sample has about 32,000 clones; around two thirds are singletons. The specimen was CD4+ T cells from blood buffy coats. The receptor source for this set is a human donor in good health. CDR3s include the opening cysteine and the closing phenylalanine or tryptophan. Fields, in order: clone size, J gene, D gene, V gene, CDR3 protein, CDR3 DNA. D genes are given only for firm matches. Expanded clones are given a class, and other clones once, few, many or no size at all.

NA	TRBJ1-5	NA	TRBV19	CASSLIQQPQHF	TGTGCCAGTAGTTTGATACAACAGCCCCAGCATTTT
NA	TRBJ1-2	TRBD1	TRBV15	CATSRGDRPPGGYTF	TGTGCCACCAGCAGGGGGGACAGGCCCCCCGGAGGCTACACCTTC
NA	TRBJ2-5	TRBD1	TRBV28	CASSLTGSEKTQYF	TGTGCCAGCAGTCTGACAGGGTCAGAAAAGACCCAGTACTTC
NA	TRBJ2-1	TRBD2	TRBV19	CATVSGTYEQFF	TGTGCCACCGTTAGCGGGACCTATGAGCAGTTCTTC
NA	TRBJ2-6	TRBD1	TRBV10-3	CAISGQGAVSGANVLTF	TGTGCCATCAGCGGACAGGGGGCTGTCTCTGGGGCCAACGTCCTGACTTTC
NA	TRBJ2-7	TRBD1	TRBV4-2	CASSQTMGTGVSYEQYF	TGTGCCAGCAGCCAAACCATGGGGACAGGGGTGTCCTACGAGCAGTACTTC
few	TRBJ1-1	NA	TRBV6-5	CASSYSAVNTEAFF	TGTGCCAGCAGTTACTCGGCAGTGAACACTGAAGCTTTCTTT
few	TRBJ1-5	NA	TRBV2	CASRGDSQTQPQHF	TGTGCCAGCAGGGGCGATTCTCAAACCCAGCCCCAGCATTTT
NA	TRBJ1-3	NA	TRBV18	CASSPFGVGNTIYF	TGTGCCAGCTCACCATTCGGGGTAGGAAACACCATATATTTT
NA	TRBJ1-2	TRBD1	TRBV2	CASRTGTATNYGYTF	TGTGCCAGCAGGACTGGGACAGCTACTAACTATGGCTACACCTTC
once	TRBJ1-2	TRBD1	TRBV7-9	CASSSGTGFYGYTF	TGTGCCAGCAGCTCCGGGACAGGGTTCTATGGCTACACCTTC
NA	TRBJ1-1	NA	TRBV6-5	CASRSVNTEAFF	TGTGCCAGCAGATCAGTGAACACTGAAGCTTTCTTT
NA	TRBJ2-3	TRBD2	TRBV5-8	CASSRLADTQYF	TGTGCCAGCAGCAGACTAGCGGATACGCAGTATTTT
NA	TRBJ2-5	TRBD2	TRBV18	CASSPPMRGEETQYF	TGTGCCAGCTCACCACCAATGCGGGGGGAAGAGACCCAGTACTTC
NA	TRBJ2-3	NA	TRBV7-6	CASSFVGGDTQYF	TGTGCCAGCAGCTTCGTCGGGGGAGATACGCAGTATTTT
NA	TRBJ2-5	TRBD2	TRBV5-6	CASSWGLTNQETQYF	TGTGCCAGCAGCTGGGGACTAACCAACCAAGAGACCCAGTACTTC
NA	TRBJ2-7	TRBD1	TRBV30	CAWSQDRDYEQYF	TGTGCCTGGAGCCAGGACAGGGACTACGAGCAGTACTTC
NA	TRBJ1-5	NA	TRBV2	CASSEKRTSNQPQHF	TGTGCCAGCAGTGAAAAGAGGACGAGCAATCAGCCCCAGCATTTT
NA	TRBJ2-6	TRBD1	TRBV19	CASSITAGQGAGANVLTF	TGTGCCAGTAGTATAACAGCTGGACAGGGGGCTGGGGCCAACGTCCTGACTTTC
few	TRBJ2-7	TRBD2	TRBV10-1	CASSEWRGGREQYF	TGCGCCAGCAGTGAGTGGCGGGGGGGCCGCGAGCAGTACTTC
NA	TRBJ2-1	TRBD1	TRBV7-8	CASSSPDRGGLF	TGTGCCAGCAGCTCTCCGGACAGGGGAGGTCTCTTC
NA	TRBJ2-7	NA	TRBV6-5	CASSYAEGRTYEQYF	TGTGCCAGCAGTTACGCCGAGGGACGGACCTACGAGCAGTACTTC
NA	TRBJ2-7	NA	TRBV6-1	CASSVSGPGSFLGEQYF	TGTGCCAGCAGTGTGTCGGGGCCAGGTTCATTTCTTGGCGAGCAGTACTTC
NA	TRBJ2-2	NA	TRBV9	CASSVGLTGSGELFF	TGTGCCAGCAGCGTAGGACTAACAGGTTCCGGGGAGCTGTTTTTT
NA	TRBJ2-5	NA	TRBV29-1	CSGAVQAETQYF	TGCAGCGGGGCGGTCCAGGCAGAGACCCAGTACTTC
NA	TRBJ2-5	NA	TRBV5-6	CASSLGLGGGETQYF	TGTGCCAGCAGCTTGGGACTTGGGGGAGGAGAGACCCAGTACTTC
NA	TRBJ1-2	NA	TRBV28	CASSLREIYGYTF	TGTGCCAGCAGTTTACGGGAGATCTATGGCTACACCTTC
NA	TRBJ2-1	TRBD1	TRBV9	CASSARTGGGYEQFF	TGTGCCAGCAGCGCCCGGACAGGGGGCGGTTATGAGCAGTTCTTC
NA	TRBJ2-1	NA	TRBV7-2	CASSFVGTYNEQFF	TGTGCCAGCAGCTTTGTGGGGACATACAATGAGCAGTTCTTC
few	TRBJ1-1	NA	TRBV30	CAWSDGTRPPEAFF	TGTGCCTGGAGTGACGGGACCCGGCCTCCTGAAGCTTTCTTT
few	TRBJ2-7	NA	TRBV11-2	CASSVQDRYEQYF	TGTGCCAGCAGCGTTCAAGACAGATACGAGCAGTACTTC
NA	TRBJ1-1	NA	TRBV5-1	CASSWAGVTEAFF	TGCGCCAGCAGCTGGGCAGGGGTAACTGAAGCTTTCTTT
few	TRBJ2-7	TRBD1	TRBV6-6	CASRRPRDRGTDEQYF	TGTGCCAGCAGACGTCCCCGGGACAGGGGGACCGACGAGCAGTACTTC
NA	TRBJ2-1	NA	TRBV10-1	CASSESGLQNGEQFF	TGCGCCAGCAGTGAGTCGGGACTCCAGAACGGTGAGCAGTTCTTC
NA	TRBJ1-6	NA	TRBV6-1	CASSEGYPGTPLHF	TGTGCCAGCAGTGAAGGTTATCCGGGTACACCCCTCCACTTT
NA	TRBJ1-1	NA	TRBV6-6	CASSRTGPSNPEAFF	TGTGCCAGCAGTCGGACCGGGCCCTCAAATCCTGAAGCTTTCTTT
NA	TRBJ1-6	NA	TRBV7-9	CASSLEGQTNSPLHF	TGTGCCAGCAGCTTAGAAGGCCAAACTAATTCACCCCTCCACTTT
NA	TRBJ1-1	NA	TRBV27	CASRPGTVRRWTEAFF	TGTGCCAGCAGGCCCGGGACGGTAAGAAGATGGACTGAAGCTTTCTTT
once	TRBJ1-1	NA	TRBV11-2	CASSLSGGVSTEAFF	TGTGCCAGCAGCTTATCGGGGGGTGTTAGCACTGAAGCTTTCTTT
NA	TRBJ2-1	TRBD1	TRBV28	CASSLIGQGRPNEQFF	TGTGCCAGCAGTTTAATAGGACAGGGAAGACCAAATGAGCAGTTCTTC
once	TRBJ2-7	NA	TRBV7-9	CASRGLGKDEQYF	TGTGCCAGCAGAGGACTGGGAAAGGACGAGCAGTACTTC
NA	TRBJ2-2	TRBD2	TRBV5-4	CASSRTSGWEEELFF	TGTGCCAGCAGCCGTACTAGCGGTTGGGAAGAGGAGCTGTTTTTT
NA	TRBJ1-1	NA	TRBV6-5	CASSYGHSNTEAFF	TGTGCCAGCAGTTACGGACATTCCAACACTGAAGCTTTCTTT
NA	TRBJ1-4	NA	TRBV7-2	CASSPRTVNEKLFF	TGTGCCAGCAGCCCCCGGACAGTTAATGAAAAACTGTTTTTT
NA	TRBJ2-1	TRBD2	TRBV10-3	CAISDGLDNEQFF	TGTGCCATCAGTGACGGACTAGACAATGAGCAGTTCTTC
NA	TRBJ2-7	TRBD2	TRBV6-1	CASRAPAGGYEQYF	TGTGCCAGCAGAGCTCCAGCGGGGGGCTACGAGCAGTACTTC
NA	TRBJ1-2	NA	TRBV6-5	CASTQGPNYGYTF	TGTGCCAGCACCCAGGGGCCAAACTATGGCTACACCTTC
NA	TRBJ2-2	NA	TRBV21-1	CASSKGTGFRPNTGELFF	TGTGCCAGCAGCAAAGGGACCGGGTTCAGGCCGAACACCGGGGAGCTGTTTTTT
NA	TRBJ2-7	TRBD2	TRBV10-3	CAIGLAGEQYF	TGTGCCATCGGACTAGCAGGCGAGCAGTACTTC